This T cell receptor beta chain was obtained from a study of blood T cell repertoires in COVID-19. In the study overall: PBMCs, B-cell-depleted T cells, or T cells were the source of the cDNA or gDNA that made up the material.

This clone was observed a few times. The data were produced by immunoSEQ multiplex PCR, yet TCRdb's version contains in-frame clones alone and is incomplete. This table has approximately 150,000 clones, approximately 84% appearing once. V was cut by 5 bases and J by 2 bases, with 15 bases left in between. Per germline, CDR1 SGHAT and CDR2 FQDESV (reference sequence). The CDR3 length is 16 residues. Sequenced material: peripheral blood. The TCR originated in a man between 70 and 80 years old with acute or convalescent COVID-19. This chain connects TRBV11-1 to TRBJ2-2; tentatively, D is TRBD1 (5 bases). CDR3 amino acids: CASSPLWGTNTGELFF. DNA of the CDR3: TGTGCCAGCAGCCCTTTGTGGGGCACCAACACCGGGGAGCTGTTTTTT.